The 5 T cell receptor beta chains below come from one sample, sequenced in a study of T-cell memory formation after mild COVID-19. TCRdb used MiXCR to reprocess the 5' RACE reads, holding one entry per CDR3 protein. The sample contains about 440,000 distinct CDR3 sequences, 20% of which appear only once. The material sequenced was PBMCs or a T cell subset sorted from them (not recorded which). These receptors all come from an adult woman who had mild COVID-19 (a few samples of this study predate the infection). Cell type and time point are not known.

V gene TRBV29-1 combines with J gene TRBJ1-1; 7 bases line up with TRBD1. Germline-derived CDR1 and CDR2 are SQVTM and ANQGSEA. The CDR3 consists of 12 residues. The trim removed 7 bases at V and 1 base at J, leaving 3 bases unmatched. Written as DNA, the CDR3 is TGCAGCGGGCACAGGGGGAACACTGAAGCTTTCTTT. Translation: CSGHRGNTEAFF.

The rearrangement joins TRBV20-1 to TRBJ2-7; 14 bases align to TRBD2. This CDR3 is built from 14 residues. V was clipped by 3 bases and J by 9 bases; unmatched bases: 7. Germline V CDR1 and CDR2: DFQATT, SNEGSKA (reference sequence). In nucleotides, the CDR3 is TGCAGTGCTAGGATTCCGGGACTAGCGGGAGCGCAGTACTTC. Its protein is CSARIPGLAGAQYF.

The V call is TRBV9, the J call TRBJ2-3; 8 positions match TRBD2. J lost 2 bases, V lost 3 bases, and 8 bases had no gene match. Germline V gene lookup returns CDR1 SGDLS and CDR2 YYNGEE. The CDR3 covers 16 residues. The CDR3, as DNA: TGTGCCAGCAGCGCCTATGGCGGGGGGCCCACAGATACGCAGTATTTT. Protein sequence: CASSAYGGGPTDTQYF.

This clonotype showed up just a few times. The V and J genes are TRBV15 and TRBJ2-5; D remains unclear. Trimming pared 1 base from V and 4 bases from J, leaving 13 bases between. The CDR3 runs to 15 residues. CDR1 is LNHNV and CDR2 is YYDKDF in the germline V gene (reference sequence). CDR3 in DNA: TGTGCCACCAGCAGAGGGTCCCCGGGCCTAGAGACCCAGTACTTC. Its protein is CATSRGSPGLETQYF.

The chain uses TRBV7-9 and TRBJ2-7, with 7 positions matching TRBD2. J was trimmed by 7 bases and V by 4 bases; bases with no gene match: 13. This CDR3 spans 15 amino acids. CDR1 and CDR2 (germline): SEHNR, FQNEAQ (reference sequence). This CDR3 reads CASSSLFAGEREQYF. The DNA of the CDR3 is TGTGCCAGCAGCTCCCTTTTCGCGGGGGAAAGAGAGCAGTACTTC.